These 18 T cell receptor beta chains came from one sample sequenced in a study of shared clonotypes between healthy human individuals. The data were produced by immunoSEQ multiplex PCR, yet TCRdb's version contains in-frame clones alone and is incomplete. The data contain more than 1.2 million clones, 98% of them singletons. The sequenced sample was naive CD4+ T cells sorted from blood. Regarding subset: CD45RA+ positively selected. The source of these receptors is a man younger than 40 in good health.

Turning to this clone: The sample contains more than one DNA sequence encoding this CDR3. The chain's CDR3 is CASSPGAASYNEQFF. CDR3 DNA sequence: TGTGCCAGCTCCCCCGGGGCTGCCTCCTACAATGAGCAGTTCTTC. The chain employs TRBV18 and TRBJ2-1; D tentatively reads TRBD1 or TRBD2 (5 bases each). Germline lookup yields CDR1 KGHSH and CDR2 LQKENI. Trimming stripped 6 bases from V and 0 bases from J, with 12 bases between. There are 15 residues in the CDR3.

The chain couples TRBV5-1 to TRBJ2-7, with TRBD2 as a possible D gene (6 bases). Trimming shortened V by 1 base and J by 0 bases, and 11 bases separated the two germline ends. CDR3 length: 15 amino acids. Germline values: CDR1 SGHRS, CDR2 YFSETQ. CDR3 nucleotides: TGCGCCAGCAGCTTGCCGGGACTGACCTCCTACGAGCAGTACTTC. It encodes CASSLPGLTSYEQYF.

The chain links TRBV7-9 to TRBJ2-7; TRBD2 aligns across 7 bases. The CDR3 consists of 13 residues. The germline gives CDR1 SEHNR, CDR2 FQNEAQ (reference sequence). Unmatched junction bases numbered 3, after V lost 5 bases and J lost 2 bases. Here the CDR3 reads CASSRTRTYEQYF. CDR3 nucleotide sequence: TGTGCCAGCAGCCGGACTAGAACCTACGAGCAGTACTTC.

This clone was picked up one time. The chain has TRBV10-1 and TRBJ2-7; no reliable D call. The CDR3 runs 13 residues. Germline V gene lookup returns CDR1 WNHNN and CDR2 SYGVQD (reference sequence). Trimming removed 2 bases from V and 2 bases from J, with 7 bases in between. The CDR3 nucleotides read TGCGCCAGCAGTGAGCGGGTAACCTACGAGCAGTACTTC. This codes for CASSERVTYEQYF.

This chain links TRBV30 with TRBJ2-7; D gene ambiguous. V lost 2 bases and J 3 bases, leaving 8 bases between the germline ends. Germline V gene sequence: CDR1 GTSNPN, CDR2 SVGIG (reference sequence). CDR3 length equals 12 residues. This chain's CDR3 is CAWSRRSYEQYF. CDR3 nucleotide sequence: TGTGCCTGGAGTCGACGGAGCTACGAGCAGTACTTC.

The chain uses TRBV27 and TRBJ2-7, with TRBD1 matching 7 bases. After removal of 3 bases from V and 2 bases from J, the junction contained 7 bases not matched to a gene. This CDR3 comprises 15 residues. Germline V gives CDR1 MNHEY, CDR2 SMNVEV (reference sequence). The CDR3: CASSFAGQGAYEQYF. The CDR3 DNA sequence: TGTGCCAGCAGTTTTGCTGGGCAGGGGGCCTACGAGCAGTACTTC.

The rearrangement links TRBV2 to TRBJ2-6; no firm D call. Germline V lookup: CDR1 SNHLY, CDR2 FYNNEI. There are 18 residues in the CDR3. V dropped 10 bases and J dropped 0 bases, with 22 bases sitting between them. Here the CDR3 reads CATRIEQLIPSGANVLTF. The CDR3, as DNA: TGTGCCACCAGAATTGAACAGTTGATCCCCTCTGGGGCCAACGTCCTGACTTTC.

The rearrangement uses TRBV28 and TRBJ2-7, with no clear D. V was pared by 6 bases and J by 4 bases, with 13 bases between. Germline lookup yields CDR1 MDHEN and CDR2 SYDVKM. The CDR3 length is 13 residues. The CDR3 loop is CASRPTPQYEQYF. The CDR3 DNA reads TGTGCCAGCAGGCCCACACCCCAGTACGAGCAGTACTTC.

This clone was seen just once. The V gene is TRBV7-3, the J gene TRBJ2-1; 10 bases match TRBD2. Trimming cost V 5 bases and J 5 bases; bases outside gene matches: 6. The germline CDR1 and CDR2 sequences are SGHTA and FQGTGA. CDR3 length equals 15 residues. The CDR3 sequence is CASSPPGLANNEQFF. The CDR3 DNA sequence: TGTGCCAGCAGCCCCCCGGGACTAGCGAACAATGAGCAGTTCTTC.

The chain is built from TRBV19 and TRBJ2-3; D uncertain. V was trimmed by 3 bases and J by 2 bases, leaving 6 bases between them. Per the germline V gene, CDR1 is LNHDA and CDR2 is SQIVND (reference sequence). The CDR3 runs 13 residues. For the CDR3, the DNA is TGTGCCAGTAGTATGATGGACACAGATACGCAGTATTTT. This codes for CASSMMDTDTQYF. Full variable domain (remainder filled in from reference TRBV19 and TRBJ2-3): DGGITQSPKYLFRKEGQNVTLSCEQNLNHDAMYWYRQDPGQGLRLIYYSQIVNDFQKGDIAEGYSVSREKKESFPLTVTSAQKNPTAFYLCASSMMDTDTQYFGPGTRLTVL.

The table lists this clone with a few counts. The same CDR3 also results from other DNA sequences found in this sample. V gene TRBV19 combines with J gene TRBJ1-5; D not resolved. This CDR3 is 12 amino acids long. Germline CDR1 and CDR2: LNHDA and SQIVND (reference sequence). Trimming pared 3 bases from V and 4 bases from J, leaving 4 bases between. CDR3 sequence reads: CASSIGNQPQHF. CDR3 DNA sequence: TGTGCCAGTAGTATTGGGAATCAGCCCCAGCATTTT. The full variable domain, in which reference TRBV19 and TRBJ1-5 provide the parts outside the CDR3, is DGGITQSPKYLFRKEGQNVTLSCEQNLNHDAMYWYRQDPGQGLRLIYYSQIVNDFQKGDIAEGYSVSREKKESFPLTVTSAQKNPTAFYLCASSIGNQPQHFGDGTRLSIL.

The rearrangement joins TRBV7-2 to TRBJ1-1, with D possibly TRBD1 on 6 matching bases. CDR1 and CDR2 (germline): SGHTA, FQGNSA. The CDR3 spans 15 residues. V lost 0 bases and J 4 bases, leaving 12 bases between the germline ends. The CDR3 sequence: CASSLAGTGITEAFF. The CDR3 DNA sequence: TGTGCCAGCAGCTTAGCGGGCACAGGGATCACTGAAGCTTTCTTT.

Concerning this clone: No DNA is shown, since the ends of the CDR3 on it are uncertain; the CDR3 is the one TCRdb lists. The chain links TRBV9 to TRBJ2-3. Both ends counted, the CDR3 spans 15 residues. Germline V gene lookup returns CDR1 SGDLS and CDR2 YYNGEE. The CDR3 loop reads CASSVGEGAPYGVYF.

This chain joins TRBV5-1 and TRBJ1-1; TRBD1 matches at 8 bases. This CDR3 has 13 amino acids. J was trimmed by 8 bases and V by 5 bases; bases with no gene match: 8. CDR1 is SGHRS, CDR2 YFSETQ, per germline. The CDR3 is CASSSTGQGEAFF. The CDR3 DNA reads TGCGCCAGCAGTTCCACCGGACAGGGCGAAGCTTTCTTT.

This chain connects TRBV6-1 to TRBJ1-2, with D possibly matching TRBD1 (6 bases). The germline CDR1 and CDR2 sequences are MNHNS and SASEGT. This CDR3 is built from 13 residues. V gave up 2 bases and J gave up 8 bases, with 12 bases separating them. In DNA form, the CDR3 reads TGTGCCAGCAGTGAAAAACAGGGTAACGGCTACACCTTC. Amino acid sequence: CASSEKQGNGYTF.

The V call is TRBV7-9, the J call TRBJ2-5, with D perhaps being TRBD1 or TRBD2 (5 bases each). From germline, CDR1 is SEHNR and CDR2 FQNEAQ (reference sequence). Trimming left V 1 base short and J 11 bases short, with 11 bases between. The CDR3 is 12 residues long. The CDR3 sequence: CASSLGWDGQYF. As DNA, the CDR3 is TGTGCCAGCAGCTTAGGCTGGGACGGGCAGTACTTC.

The chain recombines TRBV7-8 with TRBJ1-5; TRBD1 agrees at 8 bases. Per germline, CDR1 SGHVS and CDR2 FQNEAQ. There are 17 residues in the CDR3. V lost 1 base and J lost 0; bases outside the gene matches: 5. CDR3 nucleotide sequence: TGTGCCAGCAGCTTAGGAGGGACAGGTTATAGCAATCAGCCCCAGCATTTT. As protein: CASSLGGTGYSNQPQHF.

The chain has TRBV7-2 and TRBJ2-2; unclear D gene. This CDR3 spans 16 amino acids. CDR1 and CDR2 from the germline V gene are SGHTA and FQGNSA. Trimming cost V 5 bases and J 5 bases, with 18 bases left between them. This chain's CDR3 is CASSLPTKLTTGELFF. In nucleotides, the CDR3 is TGTGCCAGCAGCCTACCCACGAAGTTGACTACCGGGGAGCTGTTTTTT.